This T cell receptor beta chain was recovered during a study of blood T cell repertoires in COVID-19. Study-wide context: Acute and convalescent COVID-19 specimens originated in the United States, Italy and Spain. PBMCs, B-cell-depleted T cells, or T cells were the source of the cDNA or gDNA that made up the material.

How the authors handled the data: Counts of nucleated cells, estimated from reference gene primer amplification, were obtained. The assay was immunoSEQ multiplex PCR, and TCRdb's table has in-frame clones only and misses some. That table gives V, J and clone size, and the DNA gave D and trimming. In the table there are approximately 280,000 clones, 88% of which are singletons. V shed 6 bases and J 6 bases; nucleotides not matched to a gene: 7. The CDR3 length is 13 residues. Germline assignment: CDR1 ENHRY and CDR2 SYGVKD. The chain combines TRBV10-3 with TRBJ1-1; the match to TRBD1 covers 7 bases. The sequence derives from a man between 18 and 35 years old with active or convalescent COVID-19. Sequenced: peripheral blood. The CDR3 region is CAISAQGDAEAFF. For the CDR3, the DNA is TGTGCCATCAGCGCCCAGGGGGATGCTGAAGCTTTCTTT.